These 16 T cell receptor beta chains were all obtained from the same sample, sequenced in a study of blood T cell repertoires in COVID-19 (dated by TCRdb to 2018 to 2020). The library was generated by the immunoSEQ multiplex PCR assay. TCRdb took this table from immuneACCESS and kept in-frame rearrangements with V and J called. Such tables lack part of the clones; where checked against another copy, unresolved V genes explain under half of the gap, and the rest is unexplained. The sample records roughly 150,000 clones, about 87% of which are singletons. The ten largest clones capture approximately 45% of the sample. The sequenced sample was peripheral blood. All receptors derive from a human donor in a cohort sampled during active COVID-19.

This clone was recorded a few times. The chain carries TRBV27 and TRBJ2-5; the D gene is possibly TRBD1 (6 bases). The CDR3 is 14 amino acids. The germline V gene encodes CDR1 MNHEY and CDR2 SMNVEV (reference sequence). V was shortened by 3 bases and J by 7 bases, with 15 bases between the two germline ends. In DNA form, the CDR3 reads TGTGCCAGCAGTTTTCATCAGGGGTCCGGGACCCAGTACTTC. Protein sequence: CASSFHQGSGTQYF.

This chain links TRBV5-4 with TRBJ2-1, with D possibly TRBD1 on 8 matching bases. CDR1 and CDR2 (germline): SGHNT, YYREEE (reference sequence). Trimming shortened V by 0 bases and J by 3 bases, and 25 bases separated the two germline ends. The CDR3 extends over 20 amino acids. The CDR3 protein is CASSLARTGRSWGGYNEQFF. CDR3 in DNA: TGTGCCAGCAGCTTGGCCCGGACAGGGAGAAGTTGGGGGGGCTACAATGAGCAGTTCTTC.

The count of this clone is one. The V gene is TRBV5-5, the J gene TRBJ2-7; TRBD1 aligns across 8 bases. CDR3 length equals 15 residues. Trimming cost V 4 bases and J 3 bases; bases outside gene matches: 9. CDR1 SGHKS and CDR2 YYEKEE come from the germline V gene (reference sequence). The CDR3 DNA is TGTGCCAGCAGCCTTCCTGGACAGGGTTACTACGAGCAGTACGTC. It is translated as CASSLPGQGYYEQYV.

The chain employs TRBV19 and TRBJ2-3, with D possibly being TRBD1 (6 bases). CDR1 is LNHDA and CDR2 is SQIVND in the germline V gene (reference sequence). The CDR3 runs 15 residues. V was shortened by 1 base and J by 2 bases, with 10 bases between the two germline ends. The CDR3 DNA reads as TGTGCCAGTAGTATAGGGGCAGGGGTCACAGATACGCAGTATTTT. It specifies CASSIGAGVTDTQYF.

The chain joins TRBV5-1 to TRBJ2-3; 9 bases fit TRBD1. The CDR3 sequence is 18 residues long. V gave up 5 bases and J gave up 0 bases; unmatched junction bases: 13. Germline-derived CDR1 and CDR2 are SGHRS and YFSETQ. The CDR3 sequence is CASSLRRTGVVSTDTQYF. The DNA for the CDR3 is TGCGCCAGCAGTCTCCGAAGGACAGGGGTTGTTAGCACAGATACGCAGTATTTT.

This clone was seen a few times. The gene calls are TRBV7-2 and TRBJ2-7, with TRBD1 matching 7 bases. The junction had 7 bases not matched to a gene; V was cut back by 5 bases and J by 3 bases. Germline assignment: CDR1 SGHTA and CDR2 FQGNSA. CDR3 length equals 14 residues. The CDR3 DNA reads TGTGCCAGCAGCCCCCGACAGGGCCGCTACGAGCAGTACTTC. It encodes CASSPRQGRYEQYF.

This clone has just one count. V gene TRBV4-3 combines with J gene TRBJ1-1, with D maybe TRBD1 (5 bases). V was pared by 1 base and J by 0 bases, with 9 bases between. CDR3 length: 15 residues. Germline CDR1 and CDR2: LGHNA and YSLEER. The CDR3, as DNA: TGCGCCAGCAGCCAAGTCGCAGGGTTGAACACTGAAGCTTTCTTT. Protein product: CASSQVAGLNTEAFF.

The gene calls are TRBV7-9 and TRBJ2-3; 11 bases are a match to TRBD2. Looked up from germline, CDR1 is SEHNR and CDR2 is FQNEAQ (reference sequence). The trim removed 5 bases at V and 5 bases at J, leaving 9 bases unmatched. This CDR3 has 16 amino acids. CDR3 nucleotides: TGTGCCAGCAGCCTCATAGCGGGAGGGCCTGGAGATACGCAGTATTTT. It translates to CASSLIAGGPGDTQYF.

V gene TRBV5-1 combines with J gene TRBJ1-2; TRBD1 matches at 9 bases. The CDR3 consists of 16 residues. Looked up from germline, CDR1 is SGHRS and CDR2 is YFSETQ. V shed 4 bases and J 7 bases; nucleotides not matched to a gene: 14. The CDR3 loop reads CASSGGTGTRLGGYTF. DNA for the CDR3: TGCGCCAGCAGCGGGGGGACAGGGACCAGGTTGGGTGGCTACACCTTC. Using reference TRBV5-1 and TRBJ1-2 for the parts outside the CDR3, the full variable domain is KAGVTQTPRYLIKTRGQQVTLSCSPISGHRSVSWYQQTPGQGLQFLFEYFSETQRNKGNFPGRFSGRQFSNSRSEMNVSTLELGDSALYLCASSGGTGTRLGGYTFGSGTRLTVV.

The V gene is TRBV2, the J gene TRBJ2-3, with 9 bases that match TRBD1. This CDR3 contains 14 residues. The V and J ends lost 6 bases and 10 bases, in that order; junction bases with no gene match: 11. CDR1 and CDR2 from the germline V gene are SNHLY and FYNNEI. The DNA for the CDR3 is TGTGCCAGCAGGGATGACAGGGGGAGTAGGGCGCAGTATTTT. Protein product: CASRDDRGSRAQYF.

The chain recombines TRBV11-3 with TRBJ1-2; D might be TRBD1 (6 bases). This CDR3 region has 15 residues. V shed 5 bases and J shed 8 bases, with 21 bases lying between them. CDR1 SGHNT and CDR2 YENEEA come from the germline V gene. The CDR3 DNA reads TGTGCCAGCAGCAGCCGAGGGGGGGGATCTGGAGGCTACACCTTC. As protein: CASSSRGGGSGGYTF. The full variable domain, in which reference TRBV11-3 and TRBJ1-2 provide the parts outside the CDR3, is EAGVVQSPRYKIIEKKQPVAFWCNPISGHNTLYWYLQNLGQGPELLIRYENEEAVDDSQLPKDRFSAERLKGVDSTLKIQPAELGDSAVYLCASSSRGGGSGGYTFGSGTRLTVV.

The chain is built from TRBV27 and TRBJ1-2, with a possible D match to TRBD1 (6 bases). The CDR3 has 15 residues. V lost 4 bases, J lost 8 bases, and 20 bases lay in between. Germline V lookup: CDR1 MNHEY, CDR2 SMNVEV (reference sequence). For the CDR3, the DNA is TGTGCCAGCAGTTCCCTAGGACAGACCAGGTTCGGCTACACCTTC. This translates into CASSSLGQTRFGYTF.

The chain is built from TRBV5-4 and TRBJ2-1, with D tentatively TRBD2 (7 bases). The CDR3 totals 17 residues. Germline V gene data show CDR1 as SGHNT and CDR2 as YYREEE (reference sequence). V lost 4 bases, J lost 0 bases, and 17 bases lay in between. The CDR3 region has the DNA TGTGCCAGCAGCCCGGGGGGCCTACGAAGCTCCTACAATGAGCAGTTCTTC. This encodes CASSPGGLRSSYNEQFF.

This clone came up once. CDR3 protein: CASSLDYRNTEAFF. The CDR3 DNA reads as TGCGCCAGCAGCTTGGACTATAGGAACACTGAAGCTTTCTTT. The V call is TRBV5-1, the J call TRBJ1-1; D not certain. The V end was cut by 0 bases, the J end by 1 base, with 7 bases between. The CDR3 is made up of 14 amino acids. CDR1 SGHRS and CDR2 YFSETQ come from the germline V gene.

The V gene is TRBV13, the J gene TRBJ2-6; D gene ambiguous. CDR3 length equals 13 residues. V was clipped by 5 bases and J by 3 bases, with 5 bases between them. Germline V lookup: CDR1 PRHDT, CDR2 FYEKMQ (reference sequence). The CDR3 DNA reads TGTGCCAGCAGCCCGTATGGGGCCAACGTCCTGACTTTC. It yields the protein CASSPYGANVLTF.

This chain connects TRBV29-1 to TRBJ2-3; a possible D gene is TRBD2 (6 bases). V was shortened by 4 bases and J by 1 base, with 9 bases between the two germline ends. The CDR3 spans 13 residues. The germline CDR1 and CDR2 sequences are SQVTM and ANQGSEA. The CDR3: CSVGGEGTDTQYF. CDR3 DNA sequence: TGCAGCGTTGGAGGGGAGGGCACAGATACGCAGTATTTT.